This T cell receptor beta chain derives from a study of T cells in Graves' hyperthyroidism and ophthalmopathy. Study-wide findings and caveats: Also found in blood were most expanded thyroid clonotypes above 0.001.

The sample holds many counts of this clonotype. Its antigen remains unidentified. The CDR3 regions of TCR beta were amplified from RNA transcripts. Carried out on the TCR CDR3, a first-round RT-PCR used the HTBI primer set. TCRdb called the multiplex PCR reads again in MiXCR, with one record for every CDR3 protein. The sample has some 770,000 distinct CDR3 sequences, about 17% seen once; the top ten hold over 7.5%. CDR1 and CDR2 from the germline V gene are SNHLY and FYNNEI. Between the trimmed V and J ends, which lost 4 bases and 6 bases, there was a span of 10 bases. This CDR3 contains 13 residues. Sequencing was carried out using blood. The receptor was derived from a man aged 18 to 29 with Graves' hyperthyroidism. The chain employs TRBV2 and TRBJ2-1; tentative D call: TRBD1 (6 bases). The CDR3 nucleotides read TGTGCCAGCAGTGTAGAAGGGGGCAATGAGCAGTTCTTC. Translating it yields CASSVEGGNEQFF.